This passage covers 21 T cell receptor beta chains from one sample sequenced in a study of blood T cell repertoires in COVID-19. TCRdb's copy holds only in-frame clones and misses some; the assay was immunoSEQ multiplex PCR. This sample has 150,000 or so clones; about nine tenths occur once, and the top ten carry 11%. Sequenced material: peripheral blood. The receptors were sampled from a woman in her 70s with COVID-19, enrolled during active disease.

The J gene is TRBJ2-1, the V gene TRBV9; D is unclear. Looked up from germline, CDR1 is SGDLS and CDR2 is YYNGEE. Trimming took off 0 bases at V and 5 bases at J, with 9 bases between the two ends. The CDR3 is 14 residues long. This CDR3 reads CASSVDPFDNEQFF. The CDR3 DNA follows: TGTGCCAGCAGCGTAGATCCCTTTGACAATGAGCAGTTCTTC.

V and J are TRBV11-1 and TRBJ2-1; 9 positions agree with TRBD2. With 4 bases clipped from V and 2 bases from J, the junction kept 3 bases outside the gene matches. This CDR3 contains 15 residues. The germline CDR1 and CDR2 sequences are SGHAT and FQDESV (reference sequence). In DNA, the CDR3 is TGTGCCAGCAGCTACGGACTAGCGACCTACAATGAGCAGTTCTTC. Translated: CASSYGLATYNEQFF.

The V and J genes are TRBV29-1 and TRBJ2-3; 9 nucleotides match TRBD2. CDR1 is SQVTM, CDR2 ANQGSEA, per germline. V was pared by 0 bases and J by 6 bases, with 7 bases of the junction left unmatched. This CDR3 is built from 15 residues. The DNA for the CDR3 is TGCAGCGTTGAAGATGCTAGCGGGGCCCAGGATACGCAGTATTTT. Amino acids: CSVEDASGAQDTQYF.

This clone was picked up a small number of times. This chain links TRBV2 with TRBJ2-5, with D possibly matching TRBD2 (7 bases). Germline V CDR1 and CDR2: SNHLY, FYNNEI. The CDR3 has 15 amino acids. The V gene lost 7 bases and the J gene lost 4 bases, with 19 bases spanning the gap. CDR3 sequence: CASTGDQGRGETQYF. The DNA for the CDR3 is TGTGCCAGCACTGGGGACCAGGGGAGGGGAGAGACCCAGTACTTC.

This sequence joins TRBV6-6 and TRBJ1-5; 8 positions agree with TRBD1. V shed 8 bases and J 5 bases; nucleotides not matched to a gene: 5. The CDR3 totals 13 residues. The germline gives CDR1 MNHNY, CDR2 SVGAGI (reference sequence). CDR3 nucleotide sequence: TGTGCCAGCCGCAGGGGGCTGGATCAGCCCCAGCATTTT. It codes for CASRRGLDQPQHF.

V usage is TRBV5-1 and J usage is TRBJ2-3; 11 bases are shared with TRBD2. Germline assignment: CDR1 SGHRS and CDR2 YFSETQ. V trimming: 1 base; J trimming: 0 bases; junction bases outside the gene matches: 7. The length of the CDR3 is 18 residues. The CDR3 reads CASSLSTSGGTSTDTQYF. In DNA form, the CDR3 reads TGCGCCAGCAGCTTGAGCACTAGCGGGGGTACTAGCACAGATACGCAGTATTTT.

For the CDR3, the DNA is TGTGCCACCTCATCCCCACTCTATGGCTACACCTTC. Residues: CATSSPLYGYTF. The rearrangement uses TRBV6-5 and TRBJ1-2, with unresolved D. V was pared by 10 bases and J by 4 bases, with 13 bases between. The CDR3 runs to 12 residues. Germline V gene data show CDR1 as MNHEY and CDR2 as SVGAGI.

This chain connects TRBV5-1 to TRBJ1-1, with TRBD1 matching 8 bases. Germline CDR1 reads SGHRS; CDR2 reads YFSETQ. The CDR3 sequence is 15 residues long. The trim removed 4 bases at V and 0 bases at J, leaving 5 bases unmatched. The CDR3 protein is CASSPGTGVNTEAFF. CDR3 DNA: TGCGCCAGCAGCCCGGGGACAGGAGTGAACACTGAAGCTTTCTTT. Looking up the rest from reference TRBV5-1 and TRBJ1-1 gives the full variable domain: KAGVTQTPRYLIKTRGQQVTLSCSPISGHRSVSWYQQTPGQGLQFLFEYFSETQRNKGNFPGRFSGRQFSNSRSEMNVSTLELGDSALYLCASSPGTGVNTEAFFGQGTRLTVV.

The CDR3 reads CASSSSRTGGKTEAFF. DNA for the CDR3: TGTGCCAGCAGTTCCTCCCGGACAGGTGGGAAGACTGAAGCTTTCTTT. The rearrangement joins TRBV6-5 to TRBJ1-1, with 7 bases lining up with TRBD1. CDR3 size: 16 residues. CDR1 MNHEY and CDR2 SVGAGI come from the germline V gene. J lost 5 bases, V lost 4 bases, and 13 bases had no gene match.

This clone was observed once. V is TRBV7-9 and J is TRBJ1-2; TRBD1 might be the D (6 bases). Germline values: CDR1 SEHNR, CDR2 FQNEAQ (reference sequence). V was trimmed by 8 bases and J by 8 bases, leaving 21 bases between them. This CDR3 contains 14 residues. The CDR3 DNA reads as TGTGCCAGCCTCCTCTTGGGGGCAAGGGAAGGCTACACCTTC. As protein: CASLLLGAREGYTF.

This chain connects TRBV15 to TRBJ2-1; D perhaps matches TRBD2 (7 bases). V was clipped by 0 bases and J by 6 bases, with 18 bases between them. Germline lookup yields CDR1 LNHNV and CDR2 YYDKDF (reference sequence). The CDR3 is 17 amino acids. As DNA, the CDR3 is TGTGCCACCAGCAGAGATTGGTGGAGGGGGGGCTCCAATGAGCAGTTCTTC. Translation gives CATSRDWWRGGSNEQFF.

The chain has TRBV29-1 and TRBJ1-2; 12 bases match TRBD1. CDR1 SQVTM and CDR2 ANQGSEA come from the germline V gene. This CDR3 spans 14 amino acids. V shed 4 bases and J 8 bases; nucleotides not matched to a gene: 8. This chain's CDR3 is CSVGDRDRGPGYTF. The CDR3 DNA sequence: TGCAGCGTTGGCGACCGGGACAGGGGGCCCGGCTACACCTTC.

This clone was seen just once. J is TRBJ1-5 and V is TRBV6-2 or TRBV6-3; D is perhaps TRBD1 (5 bases). CDR3 length equals 14 residues. Per the germline V gene, CDR1 is MNHEY and CDR2 is SVGEGT. V lost 2 bases and J lost 6, with 11 bases in between. The CDR3 region has the DNA TGTGCCAGCAGTTACGCGGGGGTGGGTCAGCCCCAGCATTTT. Translated, it gives CASSYAGVGQPQHF.

This clone is a singleton in its sample. The genes are TRBV7-9 and TRBJ1-6; D is unclear. V lost 6 bases and J lost 7, with 13 bases in between. The CDR3 consists of 14 residues. Germline CDR1 SEHNR, CDR2 FQNEAQ (reference sequence). The CDR3 is CASRLRRENSPLHF. The CDR3 nucleotides are TGTGCCAGCAGACTACGACGGGAAAATTCACCCCTCCACTTT. The full variable domain, completed using reference TRBV7-9 and TRBJ1-6, is DTGVSQNPRHKITKRGQNVTFRCDPISEHNRLYWYRQTLGQGPEFLTYFQNEAQLEKSRLLSDRFSAERPKGSFSTLEIQRTEQGDSAMYLCASRLRRENSPLHFGNGTRLTVT.

The chain links TRBV30 to TRBJ2-2, with 9 positions matching TRBD1. Per the germline V gene, CDR1 is GTSNPN and CDR2 is SVGIG (reference sequence). V dropped 8 bases and J dropped 6; count of bases not matched to a gene: 7. The CDR3 contains 13 residues. The CDR3 loop reads CARGQGQPGELFF. For the CDR3, the DNA is TGTGCCCGGGGACAGGGACAACCCGGGGAGCTGTTTTTT. Together with reference TRBV30 and TRBJ2-2, the CDR3 gives the full variable domain: SQTIHQWPATLVQPVGSPLSLECTVEGTSNPNLYWYRQAAGRGLQLLFYSVGIGQISSEVPQNLSASRPQDRQFILSSKKLLLSDSGFYLCARGQGQPGELFFGEGSRLTVL.

J is TRBJ2-5 and V is TRBV7-3; tentative D call: TRBD2 (6 bases). Per the germline V gene, CDR1 is SGHTA and CDR2 is FQGTGA. With 5 bases removed from V and 3 bases from J, the gap between germline ends came to 10 bases. This CDR3 is 13 amino acids long. For the CDR3, the DNA is TGTGCCAGCAGCCGGGGGAGTGAAGAGACCCAGTACTTC. Translation gives CASSRGSEETQYF.

The table lists this clone with a few counts. The J gene is TRBJ2-1, the V gene TRBV11-3; 8 bases match TRBD2. This CDR3 is built from 16 residues. V gave up 5 bases and J gave up 2 bases; unmatched junction bases: 8. Germline CDR1 SGHNT, CDR2 YENEEA. CDR3 loop: CASSPRRGDPYNEQFF. Written as DNA, the CDR3 is TGTGCCAGCAGCCCGCGGCGGGGGGATCCCTACAATGAGCAGTTCTTC.

V and J are TRBV28 and TRBJ2-7; TRBD1 matches 10 bases. The CDR3 runs to 15 residues. J was trimmed by 4 bases and V by 9 bases; bases with no gene match: 12. From germline, CDR1 is MDHEN and CDR2 SYDVKM. As DNA, the CDR3 is TGTGCCAGTACCTCACCCGGGACAGGGGATTACGAGCAGTACTTC. Its translation: CASTSPGTGDYEQYF.

A note on this clone: Other DNA sequences within the sample encode an identical CDR3. The chain is built from TRBV10-1 and TRBJ2-1, with 7 bases matching TRBD2. In germline, CDR1 is WNHNN, CDR2 SYGVQD (reference sequence). Trimming cost V 4 bases and J 10 bases; bases outside gene matches: 1. This CDR3 has 11 residues. CDR3 protein: CASSGGGEQFF. The CDR3 coding sequence is TGCGCCAGCAGTGGGGGGGGAGAGCAGTTCTTC.

This chain joins TRBV7-2 and TRBJ2-7; D not certain. CDR3 length equals 14 residues. CDR1 SGHTA and CDR2 FQGNSA come from the germline V gene. V lost 0 bases, J lost 2 bases, and 8 bases lay in between. The CDR3 is CASSLAVYPYEQYF. CDR3 nucleotides: TGTGCCAGCAGCTTAGCGGTCTACCCCTACGAGCAGTACTTC.

The V and J genes are TRBV11-1 and TRBJ1-2; 9 bases line up with TRBD1. Germline V lookup: CDR1 SGHAT, CDR2 FQDESV (reference sequence). The CDR3 consists of 15 residues. V was clipped by 5 bases and J by 6 bases; unmatched bases: 10. The CDR3 region is CASSPIGTGNDGYTF. The CDR3 nucleotides are TGTGCCAGCAGCCCGATCGGGACAGGGAACGATGGCTACACCTTC.